Listed below are T cell receptor beta chains from one sample, sequenced in a study of T cells after yellow fever vaccination. TCRdb redid the calling of the 5' RACE reads with MiXCR, one entry per CDR3 protein. The sample carries approximately 32,000 distinct CDR3 sequences, 10% recorded once. Here the sequenced sample was PBMCs, either bulk or a sorted T-cell subset (CD4+, CD8+, memory, or dextramer-sorted; not recorded which), taken roughly 15 days after the first yellow fever vaccination. The receptors here all came from a man younger than 35 who received the YFV17D yellow fever vaccine. Both conserved end residues are part of each CDR3. A D gene is named only where the DNA matches it firmly. Clone size appears in some rows only: once, few, many, or a class for an expanded clone.

V gene,D gene,J gene,clone size,CDR3 protein,CDR3 DNA
TRBV7-2,NA,TRBJ2-1,few,CASSLVQGWDEQFF,TGTGCCAGCAGCTTAGTACAGGGTTGGGATGAGCAGTTCTTC
TRBV4-2,TRBD2,TRBJ2-7,many,CASSQTTSGREQYF,TGTGCCAGCAGCCAAACGACTAGCGGGCGGGAGCAGTACTTC
TRBV20-1,TRBD2,TRBJ2-5,many,CSASRGGAKGETQYF,TGCAGTGCTTCCCGCGGGGGGGCTAAAGGGGAGACCCAGTACTTC
TRBV3-1,NA,TRBJ1-1,many,CASSQGLERMNTEAFF,TGTGCCAGCAGCCAAGGTTTGGAGCGAATGAACACTGAAGCTTTCTTT
TRBV20-1,TRBD2,TRBJ2-3,medium-sized,CSASQRTSGTDTQYF,TGCAGTGCTAGCCAAAGAACTAGCGGGACAGATACGCAGTATTTT
TRBV12-3/TRBV12-4,NA,TRBJ2-1,many,CASSFTRGDEQFF,TGTGCCAGCAGTTTTACGAGGGGGGATGAGCAGTTCTTC
TRBV12-3/TRBV12-4,NA,TRBJ2-1,many,CASSFGSGEQFF,TGTGCCAGCAGTTTCGGCAGTGGTGAGCAGTTCTTC
TRBV4-2,NA,TRBJ1-3,many,CASSQVGQAFSGNTIYF,TGTGCCAGCAGCCAAGTGGGGCAGGCGTTCTCTGGAAACACCATATATTTT
TRBV10-3,NA,TRBJ2-6,medium-sized,CAISEPRAGFVLTF,TGTGCCATCAGTGAGCCTAGGGCAGGGTTCGTCCTGACTTTC
TRBV20-1,NA,TRBJ2-3,many,CSARDRRGLTDTQYF,TGCAGTGCTAGAGATCGGCGGGGGCTCACAGATACGCAGTATTTT
TRBV5-1,NA,TRBJ2-1,many,CASSLGLEYEQFF,TGCGCCAGCAGCTTGGGACTAGAATACGAGCAGTTCTTC
TRBV11-2,NA,TRBJ2-5,many,CASSGETGWETQYF,TGTGCCAGCAGCGGTGAGACAGGTTGGGAGACCCAGTACTTC
TRBV7-3,NA,TRBJ2-7,many,CASSLYARPYEQYF,TGTGCCAGCAGCTTGTACGCTAGGCCCTACGAGCAGTACTTC
TRBV12-3/TRBV12-4,NA,TRBJ2-5,many,CASSLWSGEYQETQYF,TGTGCCAGCAGTTTATGGTCCGGGGAGTACCAAGAGACCCAGTACTTC
TRBV18,TRBD1,TRBJ1-2,many,CASSPPISDREGYTF,TGTGCCAGCTCACCACCGATCTCGGACAGGGAAGGCTACACCTTC
TRBV7-3,TRBD1,TRBJ2-4,medium-sized,CASSDRTGAQYF,TGTGCCAGCAGCGACAGGACAGGGGCCCAGTACTTC
TRBV6-2/TRBV6-3,NA,TRBJ2-5,many,CASRRQETQYF,TGTGCCAGCAGACGCCAAGAGACCCAGTACTTC
TRBV5-4,NA,TRBJ2-7,many,CASSAQRTYEQYF,TGTGCCAGCAGCGCACAGAGAACCTACGAGCAGTACTTC
TRBV13,NA,TRBJ2-7,NA,CASSLSSTQEQYF,TGTGCCAGCAGCTTAAGTTCTACTCAGGAGCAGTACTTC
TRBV10-3,TRBD2,TRBJ2-7,few,CAIGTSGAYEQYF,TGTGCCATCGGGACTAGCGGGGCCTACGAGCAGTACTTC
TRBV4-1,NA,TRBJ2-5,many,CASSQEETQYF,TGCGCCAGCAGCCAAGAAGAGACCCAGTACTTC
TRBV20-1,TRBD2,TRBJ2-5,many,CSASGGSSETQYF,TGCAGTGCTAGCGGGGGGTCTTCAGAGACCCAGTACTTC
TRBV7-2,NA,TRBJ1-2,many,CASSLGRASYGYTF,TGTGCCAGCAGCTTAGGCAGGGCTAGCTATGGCTACACCTTC
TRBV4-2,NA,TRBJ2-5,many,CASSQDGRPETQYF,TGTGCCAGCAGCCAAGATGGGCGTCCTGAGACCCAGTACTTC
TRBV19,NA,TRBJ1-1,few,CASSRLGVNTEAFF,TGTGCCAGTAGCCGCCTGGGGGTGAACACTGAAGCTTTCTTT
TRBV11-3,TRBD1,TRBJ2-3,many,CASSSQMDRRDTQYF,TGTGCCAGCAGCTCTCAGATGGACAGGAGAGATACGCAGTATTTT
TRBV7-6,TRBD2,TRBJ2-3,many,CASSSQPSGAVNTQYF,TGTGCCAGCAGCTCGCAACCTAGCGGGGCTGTAAATACGCAGTATTTT
TRBV7-2,NA,TRBJ1-2,many,CASSLDRGLRGYTF,TGTGCCAGCAGCTTAGACCGGGGGTTAAGGGGCTACACCTTC